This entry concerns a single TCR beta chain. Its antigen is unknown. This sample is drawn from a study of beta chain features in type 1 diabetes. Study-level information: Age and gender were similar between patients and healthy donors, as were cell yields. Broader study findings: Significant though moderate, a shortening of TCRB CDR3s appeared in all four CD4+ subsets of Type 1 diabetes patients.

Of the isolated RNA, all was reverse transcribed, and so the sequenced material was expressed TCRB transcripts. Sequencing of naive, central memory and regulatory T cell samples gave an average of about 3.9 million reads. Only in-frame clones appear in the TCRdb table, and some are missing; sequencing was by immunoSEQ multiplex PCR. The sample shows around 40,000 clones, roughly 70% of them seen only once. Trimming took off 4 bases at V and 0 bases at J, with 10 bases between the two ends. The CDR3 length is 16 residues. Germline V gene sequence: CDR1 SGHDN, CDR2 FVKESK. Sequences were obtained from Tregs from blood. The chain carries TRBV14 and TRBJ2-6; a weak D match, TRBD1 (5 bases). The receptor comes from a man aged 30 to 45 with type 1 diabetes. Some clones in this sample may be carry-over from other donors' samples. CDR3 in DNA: TGTGCCAGCAGCCGGACAATTTACTCTGGGGCCAACGTCCTGACTTTC. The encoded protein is CASSRTIYSGANVLTF.